This TCR beta chain was identified in a study of cytomegalovirus exposure and HLA in healthy donors. The primer mix had 60 Vbeta and 13 Jbeta primers. The table came from immunoSEQ multiplex PCR; TCRdb's copy has only in-frame clones and leaves some out. The data hold 75,000 to 95,000 clones, with approximately 70% observed a single time. Trimming pared 7 bases from V and 7 bases from J, leaving 16 bases between. The CDR3 spans 13 residues. Germline V lookup: CDR1 SNHLY, CDR2 FYNNEI. Overall study findings and caveats: The authors listed 180 or so TCR beta chains as cytomegalovirus-associated. It was assumed in the presence/absence analyses that sequencing depth was roughly uniform across donors.

With regard to this clone: Its cognate antigen is unknown.

Material: PBMCs. This TCR came from a man aged 45-65 years in good health and CMV-seronegative. The V call is TRBV2, the J call TRBJ1-1, with D perhaps matching TRBD1 (5 bases). In nucleotides, the CDR3 is TGTGCCAGCAATACCCAGGGTACAGGTGAAGCTTTCTTT. This gives the protein CASNTQGTGEAFF.